This T cell receptor (beta chain) was documented in a study of shared clonotypes between healthy human individuals. Study in general: Three plates each covered CD4 naive and memory; CD8 naive two, CD8 memory one.

Naive-designated CD8 cells lacked CD45RO, were positively enriched for CCR7, and omitted terminally differentiated effector memory CD45RA+ cells. The J segment lost 4 bases and the V segment lost 1 base, leaving 2 bases of the junction unmatched. This CDR3 is built from 14 residues. The V gene's germline CDR1 is SGHAT and CDR2 FQNNGV. Sorted-subset replicate PCR reactions contained about 200 ng DNA, corresponding to about 30,000 T cell genomes. TCRdb's copy holds only in-frame clones and misses some; the assay was immunoSEQ multiplex PCR. The sample has roughly 2 million clones; around 96% are singletons. As regards this clone: Its specificity is unknown. Other DNA sequences in this specimen translate into the identical CDR3.

The study, taken as a whole, reports: Tissues were not sampled, only blood, and their repertoires likely differ.

The source of this sequence is a man in his late teens or twenties in good health. The V call is TRBV11-2, the J call TRBJ1-2; 8 nucleotides match TRBD1. The sample taken for sequencing was naive CD8+ T cells sorted from blood. The CDR3 region has the DNA TGTGCCAGCAGCTTAGGTACAGGGGGCTATGGCTACACCTTC. This encodes CASSLGTGGYGYTF. The full variable domain, with the rest looked up from reference TRBV11-2 and TRBJ1-2, is EAGVAQSPRYKIIEKRQSVAFWCNPISGHATLYWYQQILGQGPKLLIQFQNNGVVDDSQLPKDRFSAERLKGVDSTLKIQPAKLEDSAVYLCASSLGTGGYGYTFGSGTRLTVV.